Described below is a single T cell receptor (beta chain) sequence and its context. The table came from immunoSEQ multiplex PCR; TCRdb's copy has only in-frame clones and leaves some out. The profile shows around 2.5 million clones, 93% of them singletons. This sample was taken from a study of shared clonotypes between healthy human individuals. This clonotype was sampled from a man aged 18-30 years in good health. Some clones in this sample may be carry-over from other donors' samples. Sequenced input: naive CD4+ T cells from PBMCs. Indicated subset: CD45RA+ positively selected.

CDR3 bases: TGCAGCGTAAAGGGACACATTAACACTGAAGCTTTCTTT. Amino acid sequence: CSVKGHINTEAFF. The chain is built from TRBV29-1 and TRBJ1-1; maybe TRBD1 (6 bases). Trimming took off 6 bases at V and 2 bases at J, with 13 bases between the two ends. This CDR3 has 13 residues. The V gene's germline CDR1 is SQVTM and CDR2 ANQGSEA.